This T cell receptor (beta chain) originates from a study of beta chain features in type 1 diabetes. General study points: Patients with Type 1 diabetes showed moderately but significantly shorter TCRB CDR3s in all four CD4+ subsets.

The germline gives CDR1 MDHEN, CDR2 SYDVKM. The CDR3 is made up of 16 amino acids. Trimming pared 3 bases from V and 1 base from J, leaving 13 bases between. The entirety of the isolated RNA underwent reverse transcription, so expressed TCRB transcripts were sequenced. The study sequenced naive, central memory and regulatory T cell samples to an average of about 3.8 million reads. Generated by immunoSEQ multiplex PCR, the TCRdb table keeps only in-frame clones and is missing some. The sample contains about 230,000 clones, roughly 17% of which appear only once. This clone was counted between two and nine times. Its antigen is not known.

This TCR came from a man aged 25-40 years with type 1 diabetes. The chain links TRBV28 to TRBJ2-1; TRBD2 is a possible D gene (5 bases). The sequenced sample was naive CD4+ T cells from blood. In DNA form, the CDR3 reads TGTGCCAGCAGTTTTTCAGCGGCCGTATCCTACAATGAGCAGTTCTTC. Translation: CASSFSAAVSYNEQFF.